The 17 T cell receptor beta chains given below trace back to one sample, sequenced in a study of molecular identifiers for immune sequencing clone quantification. One entry per CDR3 protein results from TCRdb running MiXCR on the PCR reads. Counted here are about 510,000 distinct CDR3 sequences, approximately 25% occurring once; the ten biggest clones make up around 0.78%. Sequencing input: naive CD8+ T cells from blood, with Jurkat cell RNA spiked in. The subset here: FACS-sorted CD8+CD4-CCR7+CD45RA+ naive T cells. The receptors stem from a human donor in good health. Some libraries in this study had Jurkat cell RNA spiked in.

The chain couples TRBV3-1 to TRBJ1-3; no definite D call. Germline CDR1 LGHDT, CDR2 YNNKEL (reference sequence). V lost 0 bases to trimming and J lost 0 bases, with 9 bases between them. The CDR3 contains 16 residues. CDR3 sequence: CASSQEKLPSGNTIYF. CDR3 DNA sequence: TGTGCCAGCAGCCAAGAAAAACTGCCCTCTGGAAACACCATATATTTT.

Concerning this clonotype: A junction boundary mismatches the germline segment, possibly from a read error. The V call is TRBV2, the J call TRBJ1-2, with D hard to call. The CDR3 length is 13 residues. Per germline, CDR1 SNHLY and CDR2 FYNNEI. CDR3 in DNA: TGTGCCACCCTACCGGATATTGCCTATGGCTACGCCTTC. Translated, it gives CATLPDIAYGYAF. Full variable domain (outside the CDR3, taken from reference TRBV2 and TRBJ1-2): EPEVTQTPSHQVTQMGQEVILRCVPISNHLYFYWYRQILGQKVEFLVSFYNNEISEKSEIFDDQFSVERPDGSNFTLKIRSTKLEDSAMYFCATLPDIAYGYAFGSGTRLTVV.

This clonotype occurred many times. The J gene is TRBJ2-5, the V gene TRBV5-6; maybe TRBD2 (6 bases). The V end lost 4 bases, the J end lost 0 bases, and 16 bases lay between the germline ends. The germline gives CDR1 SGHDT, CDR2 YYEEEE. This CDR3 region has 16 residues. The CDR3 region is CASSPAGRRYQETQYF. In nucleotides, the CDR3 is TGTGCCAGCAGCCCCGCGGGACGGCGGTACCAAGAGACCCAGTACTTC.

In regard to this clonotype: It may be a read error: a sequence one base away is much more abundant. This chain links TRBV28 with TRBJ2-6, with D uncertain. The CDR3 is made up of 15 amino acids. Germline V gives CDR1 MDHEN, CDR2 SYDVKM. This CDR3 is CANSFAGSGANVLTF. CDR3 DNA: TGTGCCAACAGTTTCGCTGGCTCTGGGGCCAACGTCCTGACTTTC.

The sample holds many counts of this clonotype. V gene TRBV6-5 combines with J gene TRBJ2-1; D may be TRBD1 or TRBD2 (5 bases each). The CDR3 is 14 residues long. Trimming took 0 bases from V and 4 from J, leaving 7 bases between them. Germline values: CDR1 MNHEY, CDR2 SVGAGI. The CDR3, as DNA: TGTGCCAGCAGTTACTCATGGGGGTACAATGAGCAGTTCTTC. This translates into CASSYSWGYNEQFF.

About this clonotype: Relative to the germline gene, one junction end is altered; a read error may explain this. This sequence joins TRBV27 and TRBJ1-5; 9 nucleotides match TRBD1. This CDR3 comprises 14 residues. Germline lookup yields CDR1 MNHEY and CDR2 SMNVEV (reference sequence). CDR3 DNA: TGTGCCGGCAGTTTAACAGGGGGCTATCAGCCCCAGCATTTT. It codes for CAGSLTGGYQPQHF.

The CDR3 reads CASRSDRNTGELFF. CDR3 DNA sequence: TGTGCCAGCAGAAGTGACAGGAACACCGGGGAGCTGTTTTTT. The gene calls are TRBV6-2 or TRBV6-3 and TRBJ2-2; a possible D gene is TRBD1 (5 bases). CDR1 MNHEY and CDR2 SVGEGT come from the germline V gene. The CDR3 sequence is 14 residues long. V was pared by 6 bases and J by 1 base, with 9 bases between.

The rearrangement joins TRBV7-6 to TRBJ2-7, with 9 positions matching TRBD2. The CDR3 is 16 amino acids. Trimming took 5 bases from V and 0 from J; bases not matched to a gene: 8. Looked up from germline, CDR1 is SGHVS and CDR2 is FNYEAQ. CDR3 nucleotides: TGTGCCAGCAGCCCAGAGGCTAGCGGGATCTCCTACGAGCAGTACTTC. This codes for CASSPEASGISYEQYF.

V gene TRBV7-6 combines with J gene TRBJ1-1; 8 bases map to TRBD1. V was pared by 0 bases and J by 1 base, with 10 bases of the junction left unmatched. Per the germline V gene, CDR1 is SGHVS and CDR2 is FNYEAQ. The CDR3 is 18 amino acids. For the CDR3, the DNA is TGTGCCAGCAGCTTAGCGCTCTATATAGGACAGGGGAACACTGAAGCTTTCTTT. Translation gives CASSLALYIGQGNTEAFF.

The chain employs TRBV4-1 and TRBJ2-3; D unclear. Germline V CDR1 and CDR2: MGHRA, YSYEKL. The CDR3 has 14 amino acids. The V gene lost 0 bases and the J gene lost 7 bases, with 11 bases spanning the gap. The DNA of the CDR3 is TGCGCCAGCAGCCAAGAAGGACCAGCCTATACGCAGTATTTT. The encoded protein is CASSQEGPAYTQYF.

With regard to this clonotype: This may be a read error: a much more frequent sequence differs by one nucleotide. The rearrangement joins TRBV30 to TRBJ1-1; D may be TRBD1 (6 bases). V lost 0 bases and J 10 bases, leaving 15 bases between the germline ends. Looked up from germline, CDR1 is GTSNPN and CDR2 is SVGIG (reference sequence). This CDR3 is built from 13 residues. CDR3 protein: CAWSVDSGAVAFF. CDR3 nucleotide sequence: TGTGCCTGGAGTGTAGACTCAGGGGCTGTAGCTTTCTTT.

This clonotype was seen repeatedly, ten times or more. V usage is TRBV29-1 and J usage is TRBJ1-2; a possible D gene is TRBD1 (5 bases). V lost 1 base to trimming and J lost 4 bases, with 16 bases between them. Germline V gene sequence: CDR1 SQVTM, CDR2 ANQGSEA. This CDR3 is 15 amino acids long. The CDR3 DNA reads as TGCAGCGTTGAAGTGCTGGTCGGGGCAGGCTATGGCTACACCTTC. Its translation: CSVEVLVGAGYGYTF.

The rearrangement joins TRBV9 to TRBJ1-5; the D gene is possibly TRBD1 (6 bases). V was cut by 4 bases and J by 6 bases, with 14 bases left in between. Germline CDR1 is SGDLS and CDR2 is YYNGEE. CDR3 size: 14 residues. The CDR3, as DNA: TGTGCCAGCAGCCTTGCGGGGGGGGCTCAGCCCCAGCATTTT. It specifies CASSLAGGAQPQHF. Filled out from reference TRBV9 and TRBJ1-5, the complete variable domain reads DSGVTQTPKHLITATGQRVTLRCSPRSGDLSVYWYQQSLDQGLQFLIQYYNGEERAKGNILERFSAQQFPDLHSELNLSSLELGDSALYFCASSLAGGAQPQHFGDGTRLSIL.

This clonotype was detected ten times or more. V gene TRBV7-6 combines with J gene TRBJ2-7; D is unresolved. Per germline, CDR1 SGHVS and CDR2 FNYEAQ. The V end was cut by 2 bases, the J end by 4 bases, with 18 bases between. The CDR3 is made up of 16 amino acids. CDR3 sequence: CASSLTRGGQTYEQYF. In DNA form, the CDR3 reads TGTGCCAGCAGCTTAACTCGAGGTGGGCAGACGTACGAGCAGTACTTC.

The chain combines TRBV12-3 or TRBV12-4 with TRBJ1-6; no clear D gene. V shed 6 bases and J shed 18 bases, with 15 bases lying between them. The CDR3 loop spans 11 amino acids. CDR3 amino acids: CASSDTASPHF. As DNA, the CDR3 is TGTGCCAGCAGCGATACGGCCTCCCCCCACTTT.

The table lists this clonotype with many counts. The chain recombines TRBV27 with TRBJ1-1, with TRBD1 as a possible D gene (6 bases). Trimming stripped 6 bases from V and 6 bases from J, with 14 bases between. Per the germline V gene, CDR1 is MNHEY and CDR2 is SMNVEV (reference sequence). This CDR3 contains 13 residues. The CDR3 is CASRLQGRAEAFF. The CDR3 DNA reads TGTGCCAGCAGATTACAGGGTAGGGCTGAAGCTTTCTTT.

The chain carries TRBV19 and TRBJ2-1; 11 positions agree with TRBD1. This CDR3 contains 14 residues. Germline CDR1 is LNHDA and CDR2 is SQIVND (reference sequence). Germline trimming cut 6 bases from V and 5 bases from J; bases unmatched to any gene: 3. Written as DNA, the CDR3 is TGTGCCAGTAGAGGACAGGGGGCTAACAATGAGCAGTTCTTC. This codes for CASRGQGANNEQFF.